The entry below gives a single T cell receptor (beta chain) sequence along with its context. Its antigen is not identified. The sample comes from a study of CD8 T cells in ankylosing spondylitis. Overall study findings and caveats: There were earlier reports of some motif variants in reactive arthritis synovial fluid and blood.

V lost 5 bases and J lost 7; bases outside the gene matches: 20. The CDR3 is made up of 18 amino acids. CDR1 is SGHAT and CDR2 is FQDESV in the germline V gene (reference sequence). Quantitative 5'-RACE was performed with molecular barcodes, and it yielded the TCR beta libraries. One entry per CDR3 protein, called by TCRdb with MiXCR from the 5' RACE reads. The sample has about 100,000 distinct CDR3 sequences, less than 25% seen once. This chain links TRBV11-1 with TRBJ2-1, with 7 positions matching TRBD2. The sequence derives from a male donor with ankylosing spondylitis. Source material: synovial fluid, either unsorted or a sorted T cell fraction (not recorded which). The CDR3 DNA reads TGTGCCAGCAGCAACTTCGGGGCGGGAGTCCCATCAAAAAATGAGCAGTTCTTC. Protein sequence: CASSNFGAGVPSKNEQFF.